Below, 19 T cell receptor beta chains from the same sample are listed, as sequenced in a study of blood T cell repertoires in COVID-19. Sequencing was performed with immunoSEQ multiplex PCR; in TCRdb, only in-frame clones are kept and a portion is missing. Of approximately 140,000 clones listed, 85% to 90% are singletons. Source material: peripheral blood. The receptors here all came from a middle-aged woman with acute or convalescent COVID-19.

The chain has TRBV15 and TRBJ2-1; TRBD2 matches at 9 bases. The trim removed 1 base at V and 7 bases at J, leaving 5 bases unmatched. This CDR3 contains 15 residues. From germline, CDR1 is LNHNV and CDR2 YYDKDF (reference sequence). The CDR3 sequence is CATSRGGTSINEQFF. In DNA, the CDR3 is TGTGCCACCAGCAGAGGAGGGACTAGCATAAATGAGCAGTTCTTC.

V usage is TRBV10-3 and J usage is TRBJ2-5; possibly TRBD2 for D (6 bases). Trimming removed 1 base from V and 3 bases from J, with 21 bases in between. Germline CDR1 reads ENHRY; CDR2 reads SYGVKD. CDR3 size: 18 residues. CDR3 DNA: TGTGCCATCAGTGAGTGGGGGATGTTGGAGGGGTCAAAAGAGACCCAGTACTTC. It encodes CAISEWGMLEGSKETQYF.

This clone occurred many times. The chain couples TRBV29-1 to TRBJ1-1; D possibly corresponds to TRBD1 (6 bases). Looked up from germline, CDR1 is SQVTM and CDR2 is ANQGSEA. The length of the CDR3 is 13 residues. Trimming pared 4 bases from V and 2 bases from J, leaving 11 bases between. Here the CDR3 DNA reads TGCAGCGTTGCGCAGGGGATCAACACTGAAGCTTTCTTT. Translation gives CSVAQGINTEAFF.

The rearrangement joins TRBV7-9 to TRBJ2-2; 7 bases fit TRBD2. The CDR3 covers 16 residues. Germline CDR1 and CDR2: SEHNR and FQNEAQ (reference sequence). Trimming at V came to 4 bases and at J to 0 bases, leaving 5 bases not matched to a gene. CDR3 in amino acids: CASSWGRASNTGELFF. In DNA, the CDR3 is TGTGCCAGCAGCTGGGGGAGGGCCTCGAACACCGGGGAGCTGTTTTTT.

This sequence joins TRBV28 and TRBJ1-1; tentatively, D is TRBD1 (5 bases). Germline-derived CDR1 and CDR2 are MDHEN and SYDVKM. Trimming stripped 3 bases from V and 6 bases from J, with 20 bases between. There are 16 residues in the CDR3. CDR3 protein: CASSFPTRGGGAEAFF. The CDR3 DNA follows: TGTGCCAGCAGTTTCCCCACACGTGGGGGAGGCGCTGAAGCTTTCTTT.

The chain is built from TRBV4-2 and TRBJ1-6, with D maybe TRBD1 (6 bases). V dropped 3 bases and J dropped 0 bases, with 6 bases sitting between them. Germline V gene data show CDR1 as LGHNA and CDR2 as YNFKEQ. CDR3 length: 15 amino acids. The CDR3: CASSQDSSYNSPLHF. DNA for the CDR3: TGTGCCAGCAGCCAGGACAGCTCCTATAATTCACCCCTCCACTTT.

The genes are TRBV12-3 or TRBV12-4 and TRBJ2-7; TRBD1 agrees at 11 bases. The CDR3 covers 13 residues. The V and J ends lost 3 bases and 6 bases, in that order; junction bases with no gene match: 1. The CDR3 spells CASSFGTGGEQYF. CDR3 nucleotide sequence: TGTGCCAGCAGTTTCGGGACAGGGGGCGAGCAGTACTTC.

The chain carries TRBV10-3 and TRBJ1-2; 7 nucleotides match TRBD1. CDR1 and CDR2 (germline): ENHRY, SYGVKD. V lost 4 bases to trimming and J lost 6 bases; unmatched junction nucleotides: 5. The CDR3 contains 13 residues. The CDR3 here is CAISGDRGNGYTF. DNA for the CDR3: TGTGCCATCAGTGGGGACAGAGGCAATGGCTACACCTTC.

The chain has TRBV9 and TRBJ2-2, with D tentatively TRBD1 (5 bases). Per germline, CDR1 SGDLS and CDR2 YYNGEE. The CDR3 is 14 residues long. The V and J ends lost 4 bases and 5 bases respectively, with 12 bases between them. The CDR3 protein is CASSTPGFTGELFF. The DNA of the CDR3 is TGTGCCAGCAGCACTCCAGGGTTTACCGGGGAGCTGTTTTTT.

This chain connects TRBV7-6 to TRBJ2-1, with 11 bases identical to TRBD2. Trimming at V came to 5 bases and at J to 7 bases, leaving 13 bases not matched to a gene. Germline lookup yields CDR1 SGHVS and CDR2 FNYEAQ. The CDR3 is 17 amino acids. As DNA, the CDR3 is TGTGCCAGCAGCCTAGGGGTGGCGGCTAGCGGGAGGAATGAGCAGTTCTTC. Protein sequence: CASSLGVAASGRNEQFF.

The chain combines TRBV24-1 with TRBJ1-5, with D possibly being TRBD1 (6 bases). V gave up 4 bases and J gave up 6 bases, with 18 bases separating them. The CDR3 length is 16 residues. Germline CDR1 KGHDR, CDR2 SFDVKD. The CDR3 region is CATSDHPNRAGQPQHF. CDR3 coding DNA: TGTGCCACCAGTGACCACCCTAACAGGGCGGGTCAGCCCCAGCATTTT.

V usage is TRBV30 and J usage is TRBJ2-3; 14 bases are shared with TRBD2. The germline V gene has CDR1 GTSNPN and CDR2 SVGIG (reference sequence). V was clipped by 1 base and J by 6 bases; unmatched bases: 3. The CDR3 sequence is 15 residues long. The CDR3 DNA is TGTGCCTGGAGTGGGACTAGCGGGAGGTTCGATACGCAGTATTTT. Translation: CAWSGTSGRFDTQYF.

In DNA form, the CDR3 reads TGTGCCAGCAGCGTAGCGGCGTTCAGGGACAGGGGCTATGGCTACACCTTC. It yields the protein CASSVAAFRDRGYGYTF. The genes are TRBV9 and TRBJ1-2, with 10 positions matching TRBD1. The CDR3 totals 17 residues. Germline CDR1 SGDLS, CDR2 YYNGEE. The trim removed 0 bases at V and 4 bases at J, leaving 9 bases unmatched.

The chain links TRBV7-9 to TRBJ1-2; 12 bases align to TRBD1. The CDR3 extends over 16 amino acids. V trimming: 1 base; J trimming: 10 bases; junction bases outside the gene matches: 10. Germline lookup yields CDR1 SEHNR and CDR2 FQNEAQ (reference sequence). The CDR3 DNA reads as TGTGCCAGCAGCTTAGTTGGGGACAGGGGGCGCGTGTCCTACACCTTC. Amino acids: CASSLVGDRGRVSYTF.

The chain joins TRBV2 to TRBJ1-1, with D unresolved. Germline values: CDR1 SNHLY, CDR2 FYNNEI. This CDR3 region has 14 residues. Trimming shortened V by 2 bases and J by 3 bases, and 10 bases separated the two germline ends. CDR3 residues: CASSESGIYTEAFF. DNA for the CDR3: TGTGCCAGCAGTGAATCGGGGATTTACACTGAAGCTTTCTTT.

The rearrangement links TRBV19 to TRBJ1-5, with a weak D call TRBD1 (6 bases). CDR1 and CDR2 from the germline V gene are LNHDA and SQIVND (reference sequence). The V and J ends lost 9 bases and 2 bases respectively, with 17 bases between them. The CDR3 extends over 15 amino acids. CDR3 sequence reads: CASRTGLYGNQPQHF. CDR3 DNA: TGTGCCAGCAGAACAGGGTTGTACGGCAATCAGCCCCAGCATTTT. Variable domain in full (rest from reference TRBV19 and TRBJ1-5): DGGITQSPKYLFRKEGQNVTLSCEQNLNHDAMYWYRQDPGQGLRLIYYSQIVNDFQKGDIAEGYSVSREKKESFPLTVTSAQKNPTAFYLCASRTGLYGNQPQHFGDGTRLSIL.

This clone came up a few times. The chain is built from TRBV5-1 and TRBJ2-7; no reliable D call. The CDR3 covers 12 residues. V was clipped by 0 bases and J by 6 bases, with 7 bases between them. Germline V gene sequence: CDR1 SGHRS, CDR2 YFSETQ. The CDR3 nucleotides read TGCGCCAGCAGCTTGGTTTCTCCCGAGCAGTACTTC. Protein product: CASSLVSPEQYF.

This chain connects TRBV4-2 to TRBJ2-7, with TRBD2 as a possible D gene (6 bases). The V gene's germline CDR1 is LGHNA and CDR2 YNFKEQ. Trimming took off 4 bases at V and 2 bases at J, with 15 bases between the two ends. The CDR3 sequence is 15 residues long. The CDR3 DNA reads as TGTGCCAGCAGCCCGGAGGGAGGTGGGACCTACGAGCAGTACTTC. It translates to CASSPEGGGTYEQYF.

The gene calls are TRBV19 and TRBJ1-1; the D gene is possibly TRBD1 (5 bases). Germline CDR1 is LNHDA and CDR2 is SQIVND (reference sequence). This CDR3 spans 15 amino acids. V lost 6 bases, J lost 3 bases, and 17 bases lay in between. The CDR3 here is CASRRPGGEYTEAFF. The CDR3, as DNA: TGTGCCAGTAGGCGCCCGGGGGGAGAATACACTGAAGCTTTCTTT.